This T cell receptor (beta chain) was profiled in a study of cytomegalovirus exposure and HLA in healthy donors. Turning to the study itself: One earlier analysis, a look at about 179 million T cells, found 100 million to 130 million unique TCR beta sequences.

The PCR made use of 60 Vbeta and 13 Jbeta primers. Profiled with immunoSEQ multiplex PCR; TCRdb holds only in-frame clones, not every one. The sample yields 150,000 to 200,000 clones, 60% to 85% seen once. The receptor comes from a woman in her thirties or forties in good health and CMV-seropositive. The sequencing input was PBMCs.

CDR3 sequence (DNA): TGCAGTGCCCTCTACAATGAGCAGTTCTTC. It specifies CSALYNEQFF. V is TRBV20-1 and J is TRBJ2-1, with D hard to call. The CDR3 consists of 10 residues. Trimming removed 6 bases at V and 3 bases at J, with 3 bases between. Germline loops: CDR1 DFQATT, CDR2 SNEGSKA (reference sequence).